The TCR beta chain described here comes from a study of cytomegalovirus exposure and HLA in healthy donors. Germline assignment: CDR1 SGHRS and CDR2 YFSETQ. V lost 4 bases and J lost 3; bases outside the gene matches: 6. This CDR3 contains 15 residues. With regard to this clone: Its cognate antigen is unknown.

The assay was immunoSEQ multiplex PCR, and TCRdb's table has in-frame clones only and misses some. The sample contains about 55,000 clones, about nine tenths of which appear only once. The study, taken as a whole, reports: The TCR clusters that emerged in the first cohort tended, a later analysis found, to co-occur in the 120 or so validation repertoires. Cytomegalovirus-associated TCR beta chains were listed, numbering approximately 150.

What was sequenced was PBMCs. The V gene is TRBV5-1, the J gene TRBJ2-4, with TRBD2 identical over 8 bases. The TCR was taken from a man aged 18-30 years in good health and CMV-seronegative. In DNA, the CDR3 is TGCGCCAGCAGCGCGGGACTAGAGGGCAAAAACATTCAGTACTTC. It yields the protein CASSAGLEGKNIQYF. Filled out from reference TRBV5-1 and TRBJ2-4, the complete variable domain reads KAGVTQTPRYLIKTRGQQVTLSCSPISGHRSVSWYQQTPGQGLQFLFEYFSETQRNKGNFPGRFSGRQFSNSRSEMNVSTLELGDSALYLCASSAGLEGKNIQYFGAGTRLSVL.